This T cell receptor (beta chain) was identified during a study of CD8+CD57+ T cells in acquired aplastic anemia. On the study more broadly: The DNA of sorted CD4+ and CD8+ cells averaged roughly 3.2 ug.

The CDR3 runs to 15 residues. The germline V gene has CDR1 SGDLS and CDR2 YYNGEE. V gave up 0 bases and J gave up 5 bases; unmatched junction bases: 2. Study findings and constraints: Patients had roughly 31 CD8+ CDR3 sequences in common with controls (the shared set).

In its sample, this clonotype was seen many times. Its cognate antigen is unknown. Template material for TCR beta VDJ and CDR3 profiling consisted of genomic DNA. TCRdb independently ran MiXCR on the reads; one entry per CDR3 protein. The sample records roughly 180,000 distinct CDR3 sequences, approximately 46% being singletons. The sequence was collected from a human donor in good health. Sample: sorted CD4+, CD8+, or CD8+CD57+ T cells (not recorded which) from PBMCs. The V call is TRBV9, the J call TRBJ2-1; TRBD2 aligns across 10 bases. The CDR3 nucleotides read TGTGCCAGCAGCGTAGGCCTAGCGGGAGACAATGAGCAGTTCTTC. This sequence encodes CASSVGLAGDNEQFF.